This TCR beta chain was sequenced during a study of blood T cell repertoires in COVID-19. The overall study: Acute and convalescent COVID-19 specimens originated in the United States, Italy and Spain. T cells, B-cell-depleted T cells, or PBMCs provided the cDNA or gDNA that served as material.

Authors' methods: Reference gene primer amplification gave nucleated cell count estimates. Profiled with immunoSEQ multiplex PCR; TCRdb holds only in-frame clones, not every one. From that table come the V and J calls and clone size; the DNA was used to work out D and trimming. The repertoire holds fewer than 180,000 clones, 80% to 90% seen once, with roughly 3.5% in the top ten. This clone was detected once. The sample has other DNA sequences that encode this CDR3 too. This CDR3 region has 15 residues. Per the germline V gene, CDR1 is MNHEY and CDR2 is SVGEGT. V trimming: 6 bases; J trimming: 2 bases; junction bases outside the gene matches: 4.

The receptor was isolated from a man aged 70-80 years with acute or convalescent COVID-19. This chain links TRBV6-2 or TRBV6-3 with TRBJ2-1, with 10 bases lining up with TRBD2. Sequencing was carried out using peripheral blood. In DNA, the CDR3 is TGTGCCAGCAGCCGGACTAGCGGTACCTACAATGAGCAGTTCTTC. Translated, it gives CASSRTSGTYNEQFF.